Included here is one T cell receptor (beta chain) sequence, with context. Its antigen is unidentified. An assay was performed, and its level was deep. The repertoire was sequenced with immunoSEQ multiplex PCR; TCRdb's copy has only in-frame clones and lacks some. The top ten clones hold about 1.5% of a sample with some 2,100,000 clones, 90% to 95% of them seen once. This record comes from a study of shared clonotypes between healthy human individuals. Whole-study results and caveats: Rarefaction showed that sequencing of sorted subsets was incomplete (despite large depth). Depth of sequencing was expected to influence donor clonotype sharing.

In the naive CD8 group, cells lacked CD45RO and were positively selected for CCR7, so terminally differentiated effector memory CD45RA+ cells were left out. This receptor was identified in a man younger than 35 in good health. Some clones in this sample may be carry-over from other donors' samples. Specimen: naive CD8+ T cells from PBMCs.

The chain's CDR3 is CASSPNPRYEQYF. Here the CDR3 DNA reads TGTGCCAGCAGCCCCAACCCCCGCTACGAGCAGTACTTC. The J gene is TRBJ2-7, the V gene TRBV7-2; no firm D call. V was pared by 5 bases and J by 3 bases, with 11 bases between. The CDR3 loop spans 13 amino acids. Per the germline V gene, CDR1 is SGHTA and CDR2 is FQGNSA.